This passage covers 6 T cell receptor beta chains from one sample sequenced in a study of OX40 agonist ivuxolimab in advanced cancers. Produced via immunoSEQ multiplex PCR; TCRdb's table is partial and in-frame only. The sample yields almost 70,000 clones, about nine tenths seen once. Sequences were derived from CD4+ or CD8+ T cells sorted from blood, sampled in a trial of the OX40 agonist ivuxolimab. The receptor set was obtained from an adult with an advanced solid tumor such as melanoma, head and neck, liver or kidney cancer.

The chain recombines TRBV7-9 with TRBJ1-4; TRBD1 matches at 7 bases. This CDR3 has 17 residues. Germline lookup yields CDR1 SEHNR and CDR2 FQNEAQ (reference sequence). The V and J ends lost 2 bases and 0 bases, in that order; junction bases with no gene match: 6. The CDR3 is CASSLWDRQATNEKLFF. The CDR3 region has the DNA TGTGCCAGCAGCTTATGGGACAGACAGGCAACTAATGAAAAACTGTTTTTT.

The chain has TRBV7-9 and TRBJ2-7; possible D gene TRBD1, 6 bases. V shed 4 bases and J shed 5 bases, with 12 bases lying between them. Germline lookup yields CDR1 SEHNR and CDR2 FQNEAQ (reference sequence). The CDR3 is made up of 13 amino acids. The CDR3 nucleotides read TGTGCCAGCAGCTCCCTGGGGGCCCACGAGCAGTACTTC. Protein product: CASSSLGAHEQYF. The variable domain in full, completed from reference TRBV7-9 and TRBJ2-7, reads DTGVSQNPRHKITKRGQNVTFRCDPISEHNRLYWYRQTLGQGPEFLTYFQNEAQLEKSRLLSDRFSAERPKGSFSTLEIQRTEQGDSAMYLCASSSLGAHEQYFGPGTRLTVT.

V gene TRBV7-3 combines with J gene TRBJ2-7; D could derive from TRBD1 or TRBD2 (6 bases each). This CDR3 has 15 residues. Per germline, CDR1 SGHTA and CDR2 FQGTGA. V gave up 1 base and J gave up 2 bases, with 12 bases separating them. DNA of the CDR3: TGTGCCAGCAGCTTAAATGCGGGACATACCTACGAGCAGTACTTC. Translated: CASSLNAGHTYEQYF.

The CDR3 nucleotides are TGTGCCAGCCGACTAGCGGGAGGGAATGAGCAGTTCTTC. It translates to CASRLAGGNEQFF. The chain has TRBV7-3 and TRBJ2-1, with TRBD2 matching over 14 bases. The germline CDR1 and CDR2 sequences are SGHTA and FQGTGA. The V and J ends lost 8 bases and 7 bases, in that order; junction bases with no gene match: 1. There are 13 residues in the CDR3.

The rearrangement links TRBV4-1 to TRBJ2-7; D is unresolved. The germline V gene encodes CDR1 MGHRA and CDR2 YSYEKL. V lost 4 bases and J 0 bases, leaving 7 bases between the germline ends. CDR3 length: 13 residues. The CDR3 DNA is TGCGCCAGCAGCCCACAAAGCTCCTACGAGCAGTACTTC. Translated, it gives CASSPQSSYEQYF.

For this clone: The junction departs from the called germline gene at one end, perhaps through a read error. The V gene is TRBV7-2, the J gene TRBJ2-4; unclear D gene. CDR3 size: 12 residues. Per germline, CDR1 SGHTA and CDR2 FQGNSA. CDR3 bases: TGTGCCAGCAGCTCTCTCCCAGCGCCTACGAACTTC. Translating gives CASSSLPAPTNF.